This T cell receptor beta chain was documented in a study of blood T cell repertoires in COVID-19. The assay was immunoSEQ multiplex PCR, and TCRdb's table has in-frame clones only and misses some. Of 400,000 or so clones listed, roughly 86% are singletons. V gave up 3 bases and J gave up 6 bases; unmatched junction bases: 2. The CDR3 contains 13 residues. Germline V CDR1 and CDR2: GTSNPN, SVGIG (reference sequence). With respect to this clone: Other DNA sequences from this sample encode an identical CDR3 as well.

The sequenced material came from PBMCs or T cells enriched from blood (not recorded which). This TCR was sampled from a middle-aged woman with acute COVID-19. The chain carries TRBV30 and TRBJ1-5; 10 bases line up with TRBD1. The CDR3 loop is CAWSGQGGQPQHF. The CDR3 DNA is TGTGCCTGGAGCGGACAGGGGGGTCAGCCCCAGCATTTT.